This passage covers 20 T cell receptor beta chains from one sample sequenced in a study of control samples from healthy donors and cancer patients. Repertoires were generated with immunoSEQ multiplex PCR, while TCRdb's copy carries only in-frame clones and drops some. The repertoire includes more than 75,000 clones, roughly 90% of them detected once, and 1.9% sits in the top ten. Sequencing was done on a sample of PBMCs. Receptors originate from a woman in her sixties with head and neck cancer.

V gene TRBV2 combines with J gene TRBJ2-3; a possible D gene is TRBD1 (5 bases). The CDR3 is made up of 12 amino acids. The germline V and J ends were trimmed by 6 bases and 3 bases, with 7 bases remaining between them. The germline gives CDR1 SNHLY, CDR2 FYNNEI. CDR3 DNA: TGTGCCAGCAGGCAGGGAACAGATACGCAGTATTTT. This gives the protein CASRQGTDTQYF.

The rearrangement uses TRBV6-5 and TRBJ1-2; TRBD1 matches at 12 bases. Germline CDR1 and CDR2: MNHEY and SVGAGI. The CDR3 consists of 14 residues. Trimming at V came to 2 bases and at J to 7 bases, leaving 2 bases not matched to a gene. The CDR3: CASSYGTGGSGYTF. In DNA, the CDR3 is TGTGCCAGCAGTTACGGGACAGGGGGCAGTGGCTACACCTTC.

V usage is TRBV10-3 and J usage is TRBJ2-1; 7 nucleotides line up with TRBD1. Germline lookup yields CDR1 ENHRY and CDR2 SYGVKD. V was pared by 10 bases and J by 4 bases, with 10 bases of the junction left unmatched. This CDR3 is built from 14 residues. CDR3 sequence reads: CATAGTETYNEQFF. The CDR3 bases are TGTGCCACCGCCGGGACAGAAACATACAATGAGCAGTTCTTC.

This rearrangement joins TRBV18 to TRBJ2-2, with TRBD2 as a possible D gene (5 bases). The CDR3 contains 16 residues. With 3 bases removed from V and 0 bases from J, the gap between germline ends came to 11 bases. Germline V gene lookup returns CDR1 KGHSH and CDR2 LQKENI. CDR3: CASSPTSVSNTGELFF. For the CDR3, the DNA is TGTGCCAGCTCACCCACTAGTGTTTCGAACACCGGGGAGCTGTTTTTT.

This clone was counted a single time. The CDR3, as DNA: TGCAGCGTGACTTCCGGGACAGGGGCCAATGAGCAGTTCTTC. Translation: CSVTSGTGANEQFF. This rearrangement joins TRBV29-1 to TRBJ2-1; 10 positions match TRBD1. The germline gives CDR1 SQVTM, CDR2 ANQGSEA. The V segment lost 6 bases and the J segment 6 bases; nucleotides outside the gene matches: 8. The CDR3 runs 14 residues.

CDR3 residues: CASSPDGNYGYTF. The CDR3 bases are TGTGCCAGCAGCCCGGACGGGAACTATGGCTACACCTTC. V and J are TRBV6-1 and TRBJ1-2; no definite D call. Between the trimmed V and J ends, which lost 6 bases and 2 bases, there was a span of 10 bases. Germline V CDR1 and CDR2: MNHNS, SASEGT. CDR3 length: 13 residues.

V usage is TRBV28 and J usage is TRBJ2-7; no definite D call. Germline loops: CDR1 MDHEN, CDR2 SYDVKM. The CDR3 runs to 14 residues. Trimming shortened V by 5 bases and J by 4 bases, and 15 bases separated the two germline ends. The CDR3 DNA sequence: TGTGCCAGCAGTAAATACACGAGACCTTACGAGCAGTACTTC. It yields the protein CASSKYTRPYEQYF.

The rearrangement joins TRBV19 to TRBJ2-7; no firm D call. Trimming stripped 4 bases from V and 2 bases from J, with 15 bases between. This CDR3 is 15 amino acids long. Looked up from germline, CDR1 is LNHDA and CDR2 is SQIVND (reference sequence). This CDR3 is CASSTTGIGTYEQYF. As DNA, the CDR3 is TGTGCCAGTAGTACCACTGGGATTGGAACCTACGAGCAGTACTTC.

The rearrangement joins TRBV19 to TRBJ2-1; no clear D gene. Germline V lookup: CDR1 LNHDA, CDR2 SQIVND (reference sequence). Trimming removed 4 bases from V and 7 bases from J, with 14 bases in between. The CDR3 runs 14 residues. The CDR3 sequence: CASSSEKAWNEQFF. The CDR3 DNA sequence: TGTGCCAGTAGTAGCGAAAAGGCTTGGAATGAGCAGTTCTTC. Drawing the rest from reference TRBV19 and TRBJ2-1, the complete variable domain is DGGITQSPKYLFRKEGQNVTLSCEQNLNHDAMYWYRQDPGQGLRLIYYSQIVNDFQKGDIAEGYSVSREKKESFPLTVTSAQKNPTAFYLCASSSEKAWNEQFFGPGTRLTVL.

V is TRBV3-1 (or the pseudogene TRBV3-2) and J is TRBJ2-2; no clear D. Looked up from germline, CDR1 is LGHDT and CDR2 is YNNKEL (reference sequence). The CDR3 has 14 residues. The V gene lost 1 base and the J gene lost 6 bases, with 9 bases spanning the gap. As DNA, the CDR3 is TGTGCCAGCAGCCAAGTTGATCGCGCCGGGGAGCTGTTTTTT. Translated, it gives CASSQVDRAGELFF.

The chain employs TRBV7-2 and TRBJ2-3; no definite D call. CDR1 is SGHTA, CDR2 FQGNSA, per germline. Trimming stripped 2 bases from V and 6 bases from J, with 15 bases between. The CDR3 contains 15 residues. DNA of the CDR3: TGTGCCAGCAGCTTATCTGGGTTTCTGTCGGATACGCAGTATTTT. It codes for CASSLSGFLSDTQYF.

The chain carries TRBV19 and TRBJ1-2; D remains unclear. Trimming removed 3 bases at V and 2 bases at J, with 7 bases between. The CDR3 extends over 13 amino acids. Germline values: CDR1 LNHDA, CDR2 SQIVND (reference sequence). CDR3 DNA: TGTGCCAGTAGTATGGGTCCCAACTATGGCTACACCTTC. Residues: CASSMGPNYGYTF.

The gene calls are TRBV7-8 and TRBJ1-6; D uncertain. Trimming removed 7 bases from V and 0 bases from J, with 10 bases in between. Germline V lookup: CDR1 SGHVS, CDR2 FQNEAQ. The length of the CDR3 is 15 residues. The chain's CDR3 is CASTDTSSYNSPLHF. CDR3 DNA sequence: TGTGCCAGCACAGACACGAGCTCCTATAATTCACCCCTCCACTTT.

The V call is TRBV7-2, the J call TRBJ2-1, with a tentative D call TRBD2 (6 bases). Germline lookup yields CDR1 SGHTA and CDR2 FQGNSA. The CDR3 consists of 14 residues. With 5 bases removed from V and 7 bases from J, the gap between germline ends came to 15 bases. CDR3 region: CASSPRGAGNEQFF. The CDR3 DNA reads TGTGCCAGCAGCCCGCGAGGGGCGGGGAATGAGCAGTTCTTC.

V is TRBV6-6 and J is TRBJ2-7; D remains unclear. The CDR3 has 15 residues. The germline V gene encodes CDR1 MNHNY and CDR2 SVGAGI (reference sequence). V was pared by 6 bases and J by 1 base, with 16 bases between. The CDR3, as DNA: TGTGCCAGCAGCCAGATTATGGGTGCTTCCTACGAGCAGTACTTC. This sequence encodes CASSQIMGASYEQYF.

The gene calls are TRBV4-1 and TRBJ2-1, with D possibly TRBD2 on 6 matching bases. The CDR3 has 16 residues. Germline CDR1 is MGHRA and CDR2 is YSYEKL. V gave up 0 bases and J gave up 0 bases, with 9 bases separating them. CDR3 in amino acids: CASSQDAGSSYNEQFF. The CDR3 DNA is TGCGCCAGCAGCCAAGACGCGGGGAGCTCCTACAATGAGCAGTTCTTC.

V and J are TRBV9 and TRBJ2-5; TRBD2 is a possible D gene (7 bases). CDR1 is SGDLS, CDR2 YYNGEE, per germline. With 8 bases removed from V and 7 bases from J, the gap between germline ends came to 12 bases. CDR3 length: 11 residues. The CDR3 loop reads CASGGGGTQYF. The CDR3 region has the DNA TGTGCCAGTGGAGGGGGGGGGACCCAGTACTTC. Drawing the rest from reference TRBV9 and TRBJ2-5, the complete variable domain is DSGVTQTPKHLITATGQRVTLRCSPRSGDLSVYWYQQSLDQGLQFLIQYYNGEERAKGNILERFSAQQFPDLHSELNLSSLELGDSALYFCASGGGGTQYFGPGTRLLVL.

This chain links TRBV19 with TRBJ1-6; TRBD1 matches at 8 bases. The CDR3 length is 18 residues. The ends lost 4 bases at V and 0 bases at J; junction bases unmatched: 8. Germline V lookup: CDR1 LNHDA, CDR2 SQIVND (reference sequence). Written as DNA, the CDR3 is TGTGCCAGTAGTAGCGGGACAGGACGGAGCTCCTATAATTCACCCCTCCACTTT. Translated: CASSSGTGRSSYNSPLHF.

This chain joins TRBV29-1 and TRBJ2-2; D gene unclear. V was clipped by 5 bases and J by 5 bases, with 3 bases between them. Germline V gene sequence: CDR1 SQVTM, CDR2 ANQGSEA. CDR3 length: 10 amino acids. The CDR3 DNA sequence: TGCAGCGTTAAAACCGGGGAGCTGTTTTTT. Protein: CSVKTGELFF.

In DNA form, the CDR3 reads TGTGCCAGCAGCTTTCTAACGGGAGGCGGAGATACGCAGTATTTT. Translation: CASSFLTGGGDTQYF. The chain recombines TRBV5-6 with TRBJ2-3; 7 bases agree with TRBD2. The CDR3 covers 15 residues. With V trimmed by 2 bases and J by 5 bases, 8 bases remained unmatched. Germline-derived CDR1 and CDR2 are SGHDT and YYEEEE.